This TCR beta chain was sequenced for a study of blood T cell repertoires in COVID-19. About the research overall: Sources were T cells, B-cell-depleted T cells, or PBMCs; the material itself was cDNA or gDNA.

The CDR3 consists of 15 residues. CDR1 is SNHLY, CDR2 FYNNEI, per germline. J lost 6 bases, V lost 6 bases, and 8 bases had no gene match. Clones were read by immunoSEQ multiplex PCR, and TCRdb kept only the in-frame ones, dropping some. The sample contains approximately 240,000 clones, around four fifths of which appear only once. Material for sequencing was peripheral blood. This clonotype was obtained from a woman aged 60 to 75 with active or convalescent COVID-19. The gene calls are TRBV2 and TRBJ1-4; the match to TRBD1 covers 9 bases. DNA for the CDR3: TGTGCCAGCAGCTTGGACAGGGGTCCGGATGAAAAACTGTTTTTT. Translated, it gives CASSLDRGPDEKLFF.